Below are 23 T cell receptor beta chains sequenced from a single sample in a study of T cells in localized non-small cell lung cancer. Libraries were prepared by immunoSEQ multiplex PCR; TCRdb keeps only in-frame clonotypes and omits some of them. The sample has some 90,000 clones; roughly 90% are singletons. The source material was peripheral blood, sampled before any cancer treatment. The source of these receptors is a man aged 35 to 69 with stage I squamous cell lung carcinoma.

This clone was seen at least ten times. CDR3 bases: TGTGCCAGCAGCTTCTCGAGCACTGAAGCTTTCTTT. Translated, it gives CASSFSSTEAFF. The rearrangement uses TRBV5-4 and TRBJ1-1; D gene unclear. Germline loops: CDR1 SGHNT, CDR2 YYREEE (reference sequence). V shed 2 bases and J shed 4 bases, with 6 bases lying between them. The CDR3 is 12 residues long.

The chain couples TRBV10-3 to TRBJ1-2, with 7 nucleotides matching TRBD1. V gave up 3 bases and J gave up 5 bases; unmatched junction bases: 6. The CDR3 is made up of 14 amino acids. Germline lookup yields CDR1 ENHRY and CDR2 SYGVKD. The CDR3 loop reads CAISDSDRSYGYTF. CDR3 in DNA: TGTGCCATCAGTGATTCGGACAGGAGTTATGGCTACACCTTC.

The J gene is TRBJ1-5, the V gene TRBV27, with D possibly TRBD1 on 5 matching bases. Trimming stripped 6 bases from V and 3 bases from J, with 21 bases between. Germline V gives CDR1 MNHEY, CDR2 SMNVEV (reference sequence). This CDR3 region has 17 residues. This chain's CDR3 is CASSLWGHDLVNQPQHF. For the CDR3, the DNA is TGTGCCAGCAGCCTTTGGGGCCACGATTTGGTCAATCAGCCCCAGCATTTT.

V usage is TRBV7-9 and J usage is TRBJ1-3; D is unclear. The CDR3 sequence is 15 residues long. The V end lost 5 bases, the J end lost 0 bases, and 11 bases lay between the germline ends. The V gene's germline CDR1 is SEHNR and CDR2 FQNEAQ (reference sequence). CDR3 in amino acids: CASSQLRGSGNTIYF. As DNA, the CDR3 is TGTGCCAGCAGCCAACTACGCGGCTCTGGAAACACCATATATTTT.

This clone was recorded a few times. The chain is built from TRBV4-1 and TRBJ1-3; D gene uncertain. V was pared by 0 bases and J by 4 bases, with 7 bases between. Germline CDR1 reads MGHRA; CDR2 reads YSYEKL. The CDR3 loop spans 14 amino acids. The CDR3: CASSQDFRGNTIYF. In DNA, the CDR3 is TGCGCCAGCAGCCAAGACTTTCGCGGAAACACCATATATTTT.

The chain carries TRBV27 and TRBJ1-1; 10 positions agree with TRBD1. V shed 5 bases and J 1 base; nucleotides not matched to a gene: 4. Germline V lookup: CDR1 MNHEY, CDR2 SMNVEV (reference sequence). CDR3 length: 15 residues. CDR3 residues: CASSGRQGANTEAFF. CDR3 coding DNA: TGTGCCAGCAGTGGTCGACAGGGGGCGAACACTGAAGCTTTCTTT.

This chain links TRBV6-5 with TRBJ1-1; D not certain. Deletions cut 0 bases from V and 1 base from J, with 6 bases between. CDR1 and CDR2 from the germline V gene are MNHEY and SVGAGI. The CDR3 spans 14 residues. CDR3 bases: TGTGCCAGCAGTTACTCGCAACAGAACACTGAAGCTTTCTTT. This codes for CASSYSQQNTEAFF.

The rearrangement uses TRBV19 and TRBJ1-6; weak D call: TRBD1 (6 bases). The V gene's germline CDR1 is LNHDA and CDR2 SQIVND (reference sequence). CDR3 length equals 12 residues. Trimming took 7 bases from V and 9 from J, leaving 10 bases between them. The CDR3 nucleotides are TGTGCCAGTAAGGGGGGATCTTCACCCCTCCACTTT. Protein product: CASKGGSSPLHF.

This clone was recorded once. The V gene is TRBV2, the J gene TRBJ2-3, with TRBD1 as a possible D gene (5 bases). Trimming took off 4 bases at V and 8 bases at J, with 10 bases between the two ends. The CDR3 length is 12 residues. Germline V gene lookup returns CDR1 SNHLY and CDR2 FYNNEI. The CDR3 protein is CASSVRVGTQYF. The CDR3 DNA is TGTGCCAGCAGTGTCAGGGTCGGTACGCAGTATTTT. Using reference TRBV2 and TRBJ2-3 for the parts outside the CDR3, the full variable domain is EPEVTQTPSHQVTQMGQEVILRCVPISNHLYFYWYRQILGQKVEFLVSFYNNEISEKSEIFDDQFSVERPDGSNFTLKIRSTKLEDSAMYFCASSVRVGTQYFGPGTRLTVL.

This sequence joins TRBV6-5 and TRBJ1-2; the match to TRBD1 covers 8 bases. Per germline, CDR1 MNHEY and CDR2 SVGAGI. The CDR3 consists of 14 residues. Trimming took 8 bases from V and 3 from J; bases not matched to a gene: 8. CDR3: CASGMAGGDYGYTF. The CDR3 DNA reads TGTGCCAGCGGGATGGCAGGGGGCGACTATGGCTACACCTTC.

The gene calls are TRBV10-3 and TRBJ2-2; D ambiguous. The CDR3 loop spans 15 amino acids. Germline V gene sequence: CDR1 ENHRY, CDR2 SYGVKD. The V end lost 3 bases, the J end lost 4 bases, and 12 bases lay between the germline ends. The CDR3 region has the DNA TGTGCCATCAGTGAAACTGGCCAGCCCACCGGGGAGCTGTTTTTT. Its translation: CAISETGQPTGELFF.

The rearrangement uses TRBV18 and TRBJ1-2; no reliable D call. Trimming removed 3 bases at V and 0 bases at J, with 17 bases between. Germline V gene lookup returns CDR1 KGHSH and CDR2 LQKENI. The CDR3 spans 17 residues. The CDR3 region is CASSPLSGRNTNYGYTF. As DNA, the CDR3 is TGTGCCAGCTCACCCCTATCCGGACGGAATACTAACTATGGCTACACCTTC.

V usage is TRBV5-1 and J usage is TRBJ2-3; D gene unclear. The CDR3 is 14 residues long. CDR1 SGHRS and CDR2 YFSETQ come from the germline V gene. The germline V and J ends were trimmed by 4 bases and 4 bases, with 13 bases remaining between them. The CDR3 nucleotides are TGCGCCAGCAGCGTTGGCCAAGGCTCAGATACGCAGTATTTT. Encoded protein: CASSVGQGSDTQYF.

This clone was detected once. V usage is TRBV30 and J usage is TRBJ2-7, with a tentative D call TRBD1 (5 bases). Per germline, CDR1 GTSNPN and CDR2 SVGIG (reference sequence). V dropped 1 base and J dropped 4 bases, with 5 bases sitting between them. CDR3 length equals 11 residues. CDR3: CAWSEGYEQYF. CDR3 sequence (DNA): TGTGCCTGGAGTGAGGGGTACGAGCAGTACTTC. The full variable domain, rest sourced from reference TRBV30 and TRBJ2-7, is SQTIHQWPATLVQPVGSPLSLECTVEGTSNPNLYWYRQAAGRGLQLLFYSVGIGQISSEVPQNLSASRPQDRQFILSSKKLLLSDSGFYLCAWSEGYEQYFGPGTRLTVT.

The rearrangement uses TRBV19 and TRBJ1-2; D not resolved. The ends were cut back, 2 bases at V and 4 bases at J, with 5 bases in the middle. There are 12 residues in the CDR3. CDR1 is LNHDA and CDR2 is SQIVND in the germline V gene (reference sequence). The CDR3: CASSIPPYGYTF. CDR3 sequence (DNA): TGTGCCAGTAGTATACCCCCCTATGGCTACACCTTC.

This clone was observed a handful of times. The chain recombines TRBV10-2 with TRBJ1-5; no firm D call. Germline assignment: CDR1 WSHSY and CDR2 SAAADI. Trimming removed 2 bases from V and 3 bases from J, with 5 bases in between. This CDR3 comprises 13 residues. The CDR3 DNA follows: TGCGCCAGCAGTGAGCTGATCAATCAGCCCCAGCATTTT. Encoded protein: CASSELINQPQHF.

The V gene is TRBV9, the J gene TRBJ2-1, with TRBD1 matching over 9 bases. The CDR3 has 15 amino acids. Germline loops: CDR1 SGDLS, CDR2 YYNGEE. The ends lost 0 bases at V and 5 bases at J; junction bases unmatched: 3. CDR3 residues: CASSVAWTGDNEQFF. In nucleotides, the CDR3 is TGTGCCAGCAGCGTAGCCTGGACAGGGGACAATGAGCAGTTCTTC.

The count of this clone is one. The chain is built from TRBV4-1 and TRBJ2-5; unclear D gene. The CDR3 runs to 13 residues. V lost 1 base and J 2 bases, leaving 5 bases between the germline ends. Germline values: CDR1 MGHRA, CDR2 YSYEKL. The CDR3 sequence: CASSQASQETQYF. For the CDR3, the DNA is TGCGCCAGCAGCCAAGCCTCTCAAGAGACCCAGTACTTC.

V gene TRBV10-2 combines with J gene TRBJ2-5; 7 bases are shared with TRBD1. J lost 5 bases, V lost 3 bases, and 3 bases had no gene match. This CDR3 spans 13 amino acids. The germline gives CDR1 WSHSY, CDR2 SAAADI. CDR3 nucleotide sequence: TGCGCCAGCAGTGAACAGGGGCGGGAGACCCAGTACTTC. Amino acid sequence: CASSEQGRETQYF.

The rearrangement joins TRBV5-1 to TRBJ2-5; D is uncertain. CDR1 is SGHRS, CDR2 YFSETQ, per germline. This CDR3 contains 13 residues. The germline V and J ends were trimmed by 4 bases and 4 bases, with 11 bases remaining between them. As DNA, the CDR3 is TGCGCCAGCAGCACTGGCCTCCCAGAGACCCAGTACTTC. It codes for CASSTGLPETQYF.

This chain links TRBV5-1 with TRBJ2-5; 8 bases are shared with TRBD1. Near its end, the DNA agrees better with TRBJ2-7, so the J call may be wrong. The germline CDR1 and CDR2 sequences are SGHRS and YFSETQ. CDR3 length: 14 amino acids. This chain's CDR3 is CASSLPGGKGEQYF. The CDR3 DNA is TGCGCCAGCAGCTTACCAGGGGGCAAAGGCGAGCAGTACTTC.

The rearrangement joins TRBV28 to TRBJ1-4, with a weak D call TRBD1 (5 bases). This CDR3 has 15 amino acids. Germline assignment: CDR1 MDHEN and CDR2 SYDVKM. The V gene lost 1 base and the J gene lost 4 bases, with 10 bases spanning the gap. CDR3 DNA: TGTGCCAGCAGTTTATTAGGGACGGATAATGAAAAACTGTTTTTT. This gives the protein CASSLLGTDNEKLFF.

CDR3 coding DNA: TGTGCCATCAGCCCTACCGCCAGGGGCTACACCTTC. Translated, it gives CAISPTARGYTF. V is TRBV10-3 and J is TRBJ1-2; D call uncertain. Per germline, CDR1 ENHRY and CDR2 SYGVKD. This CDR3 comprises 12 residues. V lost 6 bases and J 8 bases, leaving 13 bases between the germline ends.